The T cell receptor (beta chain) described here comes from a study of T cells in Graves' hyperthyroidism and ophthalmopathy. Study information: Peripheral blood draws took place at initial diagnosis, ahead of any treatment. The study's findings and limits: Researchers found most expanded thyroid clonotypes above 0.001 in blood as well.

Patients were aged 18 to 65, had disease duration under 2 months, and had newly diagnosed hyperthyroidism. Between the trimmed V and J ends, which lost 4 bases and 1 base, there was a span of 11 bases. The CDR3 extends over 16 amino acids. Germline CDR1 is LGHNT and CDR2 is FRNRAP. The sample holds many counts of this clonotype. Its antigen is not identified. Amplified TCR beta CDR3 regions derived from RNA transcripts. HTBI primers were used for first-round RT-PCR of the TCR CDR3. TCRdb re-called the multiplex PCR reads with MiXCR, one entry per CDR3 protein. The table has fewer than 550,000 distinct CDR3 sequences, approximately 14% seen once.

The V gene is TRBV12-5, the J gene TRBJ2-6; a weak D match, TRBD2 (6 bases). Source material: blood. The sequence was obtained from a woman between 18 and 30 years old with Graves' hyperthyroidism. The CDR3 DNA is TGTGCTAGTGGTTCGGGTGGAGGGTCTGGGGCCAACGTCCTGACTTTC. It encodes CASGSGGGSGANVLTF.